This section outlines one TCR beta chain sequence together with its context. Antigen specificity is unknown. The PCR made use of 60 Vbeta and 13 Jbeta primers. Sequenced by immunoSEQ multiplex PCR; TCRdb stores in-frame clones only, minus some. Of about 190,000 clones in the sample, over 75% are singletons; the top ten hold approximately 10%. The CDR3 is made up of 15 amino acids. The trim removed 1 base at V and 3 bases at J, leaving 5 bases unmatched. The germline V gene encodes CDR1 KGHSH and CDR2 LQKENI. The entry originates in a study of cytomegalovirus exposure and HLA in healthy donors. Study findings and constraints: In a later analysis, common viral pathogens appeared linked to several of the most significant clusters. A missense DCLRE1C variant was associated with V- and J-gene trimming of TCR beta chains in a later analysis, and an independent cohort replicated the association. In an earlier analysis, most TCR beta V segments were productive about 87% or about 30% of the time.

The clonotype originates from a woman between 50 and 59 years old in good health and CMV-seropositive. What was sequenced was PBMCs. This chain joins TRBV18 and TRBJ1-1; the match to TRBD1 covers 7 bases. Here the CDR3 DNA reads TGTGCCAGCTCACCACGTAGGGGGCCGGACACTGAAGCTTTCTTT. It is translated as CASSPRRGPDTEAFF.